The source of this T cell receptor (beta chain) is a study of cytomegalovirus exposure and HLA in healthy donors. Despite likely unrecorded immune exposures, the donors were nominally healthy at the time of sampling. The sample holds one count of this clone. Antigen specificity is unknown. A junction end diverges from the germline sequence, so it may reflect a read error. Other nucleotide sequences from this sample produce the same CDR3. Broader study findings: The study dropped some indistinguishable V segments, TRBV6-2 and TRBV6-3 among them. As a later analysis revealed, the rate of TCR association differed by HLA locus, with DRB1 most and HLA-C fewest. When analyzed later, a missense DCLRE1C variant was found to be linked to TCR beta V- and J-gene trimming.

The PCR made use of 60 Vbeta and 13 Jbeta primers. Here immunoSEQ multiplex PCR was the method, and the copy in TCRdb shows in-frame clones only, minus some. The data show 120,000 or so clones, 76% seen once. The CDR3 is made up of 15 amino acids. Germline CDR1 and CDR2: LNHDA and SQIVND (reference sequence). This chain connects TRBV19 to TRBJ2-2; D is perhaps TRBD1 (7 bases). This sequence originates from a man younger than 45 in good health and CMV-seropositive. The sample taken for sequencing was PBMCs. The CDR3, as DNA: TGCGCCAGTAAAAACCTGGAGGGGGCGGGAGGGGAGCTGTTTTTT. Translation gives CASKNLEGAGGELFF.